Sequencing of this T cell receptor (beta chain) was carried out in a study of cytomegalovirus exposure and HLA in healthy donors (dated by TCRdb to 2016 to 2017). At the level of the whole study: According to an earlier analysis of a few hundred of the donors, about 190 million T cells yielded 90 million to 130 million unique TCR beta sequences and 276 Gb of sequence data. About 280 gigabases of sequencing data and around 80 million unique TCR sequences made up an early release that covered fewer than 650 HLA-typed donors. Among the roughly 400 genotyped donors, around 81% belonged to the genetic ancestry cluster associated with self-reported Caucasian donors. The study was designed to test whether signatures of past pathogen exposure could be identified by cataloging public T cell receptors. The T cell repertoires of under 700 subjects were profiled by immunosequencing and related to cytomegalovirus serostatus. In addition to the first cohort of several hundred subjects, a separate validation cohort of around 110 different subjects was used. To predict cytomegalovirus infection status, the study combined high-throughput TCR immunosequencing, statistical association of individual TCRs with disease status, and machine learning. To study patterns of TCR occurrence, a later analysis re-analyzed previously published TCR beta repertoires from around 700 donors and added high-resolution HLA genotyping. In the later analysis, no new phenotypic data were used to find candidate immune exposures; instead, reliance was placed on TCR beta sequences and their occurrence across donors. To decide whether each TCR beta V gene segment behaved as functional or pseudogenic, an earlier analysis of over 500 of the donors relied on high-throughput TCR beta sequencing. Donor age, sex, ethnicity and CMV serostatus were collected together with the repertoire data. In a later genetic analysis, genome-wide SNP genotypes for about 55% of the roughly 700 donors were used, and that subset was treated as a discovery cohort. All discovery cohort repertoires had been generated using a single sequencing platform. Both class I and class II loci were covered by HLA typing, at four-digit resolution. The number of typed donors differed by locus: roughly 620-640 for A, B, C, DRB1 and DQB1; 500 to 550 for DQA1; about 600 for DPA1; and 450 to 480 for DPB1. Because of strong linkage in the cohort, roughly five DR-DQ haplotypes were treated as single units for association and clustering. Among some 410 genotyped donors of the cohort, an average of around 250,000 unique TCR beta nucleotide sequences was sequenced per donor, of which about 18% were non-productive.

The CDR3 has 12 amino acids, counting the end cysteine and phenylalanine. Only the CDR3 DNA is retained, 36 bases long and in frame from the first base. Deletion took 5 bases off V and 6 bases off J, with a span of 5 bases between the germline ends. Based on the germline V gene, the CDR1 and CDR2 sequences are WSHSY and SAAADI. Library preparation employed the immunoSEQ multiplex PCR assay. For the multiplex PCR, a mixture combining 60 forward primers for TCR Vbeta segments and 13 reverse primers for TCR Jbeta segments was used. Amplification of the CDR3 region of rearranged TCR beta genes was performed with a multiplex PCR assay on genomic DNA. The Illumina HiSeq System was used to sequence the amplified TCR beta libraries as 87-base-pair reads. Under the source paper's analysis protocol: In a later analysis, around 80 million unique TCR beta chains were counted across the roughly 670 repertoires, and roughly 10 million of these chains were shared by at least two donors. Raw reads were error-corrected and collapsed into unique sequences by a nearest-neighbor algorithm in which closely related sequences were merged to remove PCR and sequencing errors. V, D and J gene segments were assigned by aligning CDR3 sequences to IMGT reference sequences. For a sequence to be retained, at least a six-nucleotide match to both a V gene segment and a J gene segment was required. A rearrangement was called productive if the CDR3 had no stop codons and remained in frame with V and J, and every other rearrangement was called non-productive. Following IMGT convention, CDR3 was defined as the stretch from the second conserved V-encoded cysteine to the conserved J-encoded phenylalanine. The earlier analysis of 500 to 750 of the donors excluded any sequence lacking an unambiguous match to a single V gene segment. An earlier analysis of fewer than 650 of the donors classified V segments as functional when productive rearrangements were above 56.7% and as segregating when the standard deviation between donors was above 5%. A statistical classification framework was developed to diagnose cytomegalovirus status using the catalog of TCR beta chain sequences. In a later analysis, V and J genes were assigned by comparing TCR nucleotide sequences against IMGT/GENE-DB human TR gene sequences. A later analysis assigned CDR3 sequences and most-parsimonious VDJ recombination scenarios with the TCRdist pipeline. A later analysis defined each TCR beta chain by its CDR3 amino acid sequence plus V-gene family, and excluded reads lacking a unique V-gene family. As a way to deal with suspected cross-contamination and a sequencing artifact, a later analysis dropped over 550 nucleotide sequences that were highly shared and had low generation probability. In a later analysis, a clonal expansion index was calculated for each public chain from normalized within-repertoire ranks of inferred template counts. In a later analysis, generation probabilities were computed with a VDJ recombination model fitted to out-of-frame rearrangements, and the resulting probabilities were checked against IGoR. In a later analysis, hypergeometric tests were used to score TCR-TCR, TCR-HLA and TCR-CMV co-occurrence, with a repertoire-size bias correction applied to TCR pairs. To estimate false discovery rates, a later analysis permuted the HLA or CMV assignments 20 times. In a later analysis, co-occurring TCRs were grouped using DBSCAN, with TCRdist sequence similarity added in when clustering inside HLA-allele-positive subsets. Co-occurrence clustering excluded repertoires with fewer than 30,000 or more than 120,000 public chains, plus five with anomalous nucleotide sharing. Drawn from immuneACCESS, this table holds only the in-frame rearrangements with V and J called that TCRdb kept. Clones are partly lost; checked studies trace under half to an unresolved V gene and leave the rest unexplained. V and J calls and clone size are as listed in that table; D and trimming were resolved from the DNA. Present in this sample are 150,000 to 200,000 clones, roughly 80% of which were seen just once. Less than 2% of the sample goes to the ten largest clones.

The cohort was made up of about 610 healthy bone marrow donors. Cohort members were all nominally healthy when sampled, although unrecorded immune exposures were likely present. The donor tested CMV seronegative, placing the donor among the roughly 340 seronegative members of the cohort. A peripheral blood sample was provided by each donor, and peripheral blood mononuclear cells were used for TCR beta sequencing. Genomic DNA extraction from the blood cell samples was performed with the Qiagen DNeasy Blood Extraction Kit. Regarding this clone: It lacks a known antigen. One base away there is no much larger clone; base qualities are not given.

Results the study describes overall, beyond this receptor: While some public TCRs were present in many individuals, most TCR sequences turned up only very rarely across donors. It was suggested by the authors that the approach could potentially be generalized to other disease states and immunological phenotypes. In a later analysis, more than 15,000 TCR beta sequences were associated with specific HLA alleles at a false discovery rate of 0.05. In vitro tests confirmed that a few of the cytomegalovirus-associated TCR beta chains recognize cytomegalovirus antigens. The earlier analysis of approximately 590 of the donors excluded over 15 rarely observed V segments, including chromosome 9 orphons, because counts were too low. Several of the top co-occurrence clusters appeared to be linked to parvovirus B19, influenza, CMV and Epstein-Barr virus, according to a later analysis. The study gave a list of more than 150 TCR beta chains associated with cytomegalovirus. CMV serostatus was the only immune exposure information available for the cohort. An association between a missense DCLRE1C variant and V-gene and J-gene trimming of TCR beta chains was found in a later genetic analysis and replicated in an independent cohort. Sequencing depth was assumed to be roughly uniform across donors in the presence/absence analyses, though that assumption may not hold. The classifier was reported to diagnose cytomegalovirus status with high specificity and sensitivity in both the original cohort and the validation cohort. In an earlier analysis of about 600 of the donors, most TCR beta V segments appeared in productive rearrangements about 90% or about 30% of the time, broadly matching IMGT annotations. In a later genetic analysis, fewer N-insertions in productive TCRs were reported among donors in an Asian-associated ancestry cluster than the roughly 700-donor mean. A later analysis found that TCR association rates varied across HLA loci, with DRB1 alleles showing the most associated TCRs and HLA-C alleles the fewest. Because HLA typing was unavailable for some donors at each locus, only the typed subset was used in association tests. In a later analysis, most CMV-associated TCR beta chains were found to appear HLA-restricted, with HLA associations seemingly driven largely by CMV exposure. Correlated functional status among segregating V segments might be attributable to linkage disequilibrium, but an unknown experimental factor could not be ruled out. The 87-base-pair reads could not distinguish some IMGT-functional V segments, including TRBV6-2 and TRBV6-3, so those segments were excluded. Only TCR beta chains were sequenced in this cohort, and the absence of alpha or paired-chain data limited detectable features. Compared with equally common non-associated chains, HLA-associated TCR beta chains in a later analysis were more clonally expanded and had lower generation probabilities. A further reported finding was that TCR beta sequences accurately predicted the HLA-A and HLA-B alleles for most subjects in the first cohort. When HLA alleles, especially DR and DQ, strongly co-occurred, attributing TCR associations to individual alleles was difficult. A cluster of highly shared sequence variants was judged likely to be a technical artifact of the sequencing pipeline.

The sequenced sample consisted of PBMCs. The rearrangement joined TRBV10-2 to TRBJ1-6; too little of a D gene remains to name it. The TCR was taken from a woman aged 18 to 35 in good health and CMV-seronegative. The nucleotides are TGCGCCAGCAGTCCGGGTAATTCACCCCTCCACTTT. Its translation is CASSPGNSPLHF.